The T cell receptor (beta chain) under discussion was sequenced for a study of blood T cell repertoires in COVID-19. On the study more broadly: Sites in the United States, Italy and Spain provided acute and convalescent COVID-19 samples. T cells, B-cell-depleted T cells, or PBMCs provided the cDNA or gDNA that served as material.

In the original analysis: Scientists estimated how many nucleated cells there were by amplifying reference gene primers. The repertoire was sequenced with immunoSEQ multiplex PCR; TCRdb's copy has only in-frame clones and lacks some. For V, J and clone size, that table is used; D and trimming come from the DNA. In the table there are 73,000 or so clones, around 83% of which are singletons. This clone was picked up one time. This CDR3 contains 13 residues. Per germline, CDR1 SEHNR and CDR2 FQNEAQ (reference sequence). The ends were cut back, 3 bases at V and 5 bases at J, with 5 bases in the middle. The chain employs TRBV7-9 and TRBJ1-6; D is undetermined. Source material: peripheral blood. The clonotype originates from a man aged 50 to 60 with active COVID-19. The CDR3: CASSLRDNSPLHF. The CDR3 coding sequence is TGTGCCAGCAGCTTGAGGGATAATTCACCCCTCCACTTT. The full variable domain, rest sourced from reference TRBV7-9 and TRBJ1-6, is DTGVSQNPRHKITKRGQNVTFRCDPISEHNRLYWYRQTLGQGPEFLTYFQNEAQLEKSRLLSDRFSAERPKGSFSTLEIQRTEQGDSAMYLCASSLRDNSPLHFGNGTRLTVT.